This T cell receptor beta chain came from a study of technical replicates of blood from four donors. Measured with immunoSEQ multiplex PCR; TCRdb has only the in-frame clones, and not every one. The data show more than 65,000 clones, just over 95% seen once. V gave up 5 bases and J gave up 6 bases, with 23 bases separating them. There are 16 residues in the CDR3. Germline CDR1 and CDR2: SGHAT and FQNNGV. This rearrangement joins TRBV11-2 to TRBJ2-7; tentative D call: TRBD2 (5 bases). This clonotype was sampled from a human donor in good health. The specimen sequenced was T cells isolated from PBMCs. CDR3 DNA: TGTGCCAGCAGCCTAGTACCTGGTATGGGGAGAAGCGAGCAGTACTTC. This encodes CASSLVPGMGRSEQYF. The whole variable domain, filled in from reference TRBV11-2 and TRBJ2-7, reads EAGVAQSPRYKIIEKRQSVAFWCNPISGHATLYWYQQILGQGPKLLIQFQNNGVVDDSQLPKDRFSAERLKGVDSTLKIQPAKLEDSAVYLCASSLVPGMGRSEQYFGPGTRLTVT.